The next 8 T cell receptor beta chains were all read from a single sample in a study of T-cell memory formation after mild COVID-19. One entry per CDR3 protein, called by TCRdb with MiXCR from the 5' RACE reads. This sample has about 100,000 distinct CDR3 sequences; under 15% occur once, and the top ten carry less than 45%. Sequenced input: PBMCs or a T cell subset sorted from them (not recorded which). The receptors here all came from a man younger than 35 who had mild COVID-19 (a few samples of this study predate the infection). Cell type and time point are not known.

This clonotype was observed a few times. V usage is TRBV6-5 and J usage is TRBJ2-2; 10 bases align to TRBD1. The CDR3 consists of 15 residues. CDR1 MNHEY and CDR2 SVGAGI come from the germline V gene. The ends lost 6 bases at V and 3 bases at J; junction bases unmatched: 4. CDR3 in DNA: TGTGCCAGCAGGTCCGGACAGGGGGACACCGGGGAGCTGTTTTTT. Protein: CASRSGQGDTGELFF.

A few counts support this clonotype. V and J are TRBV9 and TRBJ2-3; 13 nucleotides agree with TRBD2. Per the germline V gene, CDR1 is SGDLS and CDR2 is YYNGEE. The trim removed 3 bases at V and 10 bases at J, leaving 5 bases unmatched. The CDR3 is 14 amino acids. The CDR3 DNA is TGTGCCAGCAGCGACGGGACTAGCGGGGTGCCGCAGTATTTT. Encoded protein: CASSDGTSGVPQYF.

There are a few counts of this clonotype. The gene calls are TRBV20-1 and TRBJ2-1, with TRBD1 identical over 10 bases. The V gene's germline CDR1 is DFQATT and CDR2 SNEGSKA (reference sequence). Unmatched junction bases numbered 3, after V lost 1 base and J lost 6 bases. The CDR3 consists of 14 residues. The CDR3 nucleotides read TGCAGTGCTAGAGGAAGGACAGGGGGCAATGAGCAGTTCTTC. Translating it yields CSARGRTGGNEQFF.

This clonotype occurred a few times. The chain recombines TRBV6-2 or TRBV6-3 with TRBJ2-7; D ambiguous. This CDR3 comprises 14 residues. The ends were cut back, 1 base at V and 1 base at J, with 8 bases in the middle. Germline assignment: CDR1 MNHEY and CDR2 SVGEGT. The CDR3 nucleotides are TGTGCCAGCAGTTACTTCGGAGAGTCCTACGAGCAGTACTTC. Translating gives CASSYFGESYEQYF.

The table lists this clonotype with a few counts. The V and J genes are TRBV6-5 and TRBJ2-6; 10 bases agree with TRBD2. This CDR3 has 20 residues. The germline V gene encodes CDR1 MNHEY and CDR2 SVGAGI. Trimming removed 4 bases from V and 0 bases from J; junction bases left unmatched: 12. CDR3 bases: TGTGCCAGCAGTTTACGGGACAGACTAGCGGGTGACTCTGGGGCCAACGTCCTGACTTTC. Amino acid sequence: CASSLRDRLAGDSGANVLTF.

V gene TRBV5-1 combines with J gene TRBJ1-1; a weak D match, TRBD1 (6 bases). V lost 3 bases to trimming and J lost 6 bases, with 9 bases between them. CDR1 SGHRS and CDR2 YFSETQ come from the germline V gene. This CDR3 spans 12 amino acids. Here the CDR3 reads CASSWGASEAFF. The CDR3 region has the DNA TGCGCCAGCAGCTGGGGGGCATCTGAAGCTTTCTTT.

This clonotype has a single count. The V gene is TRBV9, the J gene TRBJ1-5, with a tentative D call TRBD1 (5 bases). The V end lost 4 bases, the J end lost 6 bases, and 14 bases lay between the germline ends. The germline CDR1 and CDR2 sequences are SGDLS and YYNGEE. CDR3 length equals 14 residues. The CDR3 coding sequence is TGTGCCAGCAGCCCACACGGGGGAAGTCAGCCCCAGCATTTT. It encodes CASSPHGGSQPQHF. The full variable domain, rest sourced from reference TRBV9 and TRBJ1-5, is DSGVTQTPKHLITATGQRVTLRCSPRSGDLSVYWYQQSLDQGLQFLIQYYNGEERAKGNILERFSAQQFPDLHSELNLSSLELGDSALYFCASSPHGGSQPQHFGDGTRLSIL.

The chain links TRBV24-1 to TRBJ1-1; D gene unclear. This CDR3 spans 13 amino acids. Germline V gene data show CDR1 as KGHDR and CDR2 as SFDVKD. Trimming removed 4 bases at V and 2 bases at J, with 7 bases between. CDR3 bases: TGTGCCACCAGTGACCACGACAACACTGAAGCTTTCTTT. As protein: CATSDHDNTEAFF.